These T cell receptor beta chains were read from a single sample in a study of Graves' ophthalmopathy and Graves' hyperthyroidism. In TCRdb, the multiplex PCR reads were re-called with MiXCR into one record per CDR3 protein. The table lists fewer than 70,000 distinct CDR3 sequences, about half of them singletons. The sample consisted of peripheral blood. The receptors shown here come from an adult woman with Graves' ophthalmopathy. The CDR3 runs from the conserved cysteine through the conserved F or W. A D gene is named only where the DNA matches it firmly. Clone size appears in some rows only: once, few, many, or a class for an expanded clone.

many | TRBJ2-5 | . | TRBV11-2 | CASSSRLETQYF | TGTGCCAGCAGCTCGCGCTTAGAGACCCAGTACTTC
once | TRBJ2-5 | TRBD1 | TRBV15 | CATSAQAGGETQYF | TGTGCCACCAGCGCACAGGCAGGGGGAGAGACCCAGTACTTC
. | TRBJ2-7 | TRBD2 | TRBV20-1 | CSARSLAGVNEQYF | TGCAGTGCTAGATCGCTAGCGGGAGTTAACGAGCAGTACTTC
many | TRBJ2-3 | TRBD2 | TRBV20-1 | CSALGAGGGDTQYF | TGCAGTGCCCTCGGGGCGGGAGGAGGAGATACGCAGTATTTT
many | TRBJ2-1 | TRBD2 | TRBV20-1 | CSAPAGASHEQFF | TGCAGTGCTCCAGCGGGAGCGTCGCATGAGCAGTTCTTC
. | TRBJ1-1 | TRBD1 | TRBV12-3/TRBV12-4 | CASSFSTGTGGQAFF | TGTGCCAGCAGTTTCTCCACCGGGACAGGGGGCCAAGCTTTCTTT
many | TRBJ2-2 | TRBD2 | TRBV20-1 | CSARGHTSGNTGELFF | TGCAGTGCTAGAGGTCATACTAGCGGAAACACCGGGGAGCTGTTTTTT
. | TRBJ2-5 | . | TRBV20-1 | CSARDSETQYF | TGCAGTGCCCGGGATTCTGAGACCCAGTACTTC
. | TRBJ1-3 | . | TRBV19 | CARMGSGNTIYF | TGTGCCAGAATGGGATCTGGAAACACCATATATTTT
. | TRBJ2-3 | . | TRBV15 | CATSSSLGGFTDTQYF | TGTGCCACCAGCAGCTCCTTGGGGGGCTTCACAGATACGCAGTATTTT
many | TRBJ2-1 | . | TRBV9 | CASSVASGIYNEQFF | TGTGCCAGCAGCGTAGCCAGCGGAATTTACAATGAGCAGTTCTTC
many | TRBJ2-1 | . | TRBV6-5 | CASSPTGSYNEQFF | TGTGCCAGCAGCCCGACAGGCTCCTACAATGAGCAGTTCTTC
many | TRBJ1-2 | TRBD1 | TRBV5-1 | CASSGGTGGGGYTF | TGCGCCAGCAGCGGGGGGACAGGGGGCGGTGGCTACACCTTC
. | TRBJ1-5 | . | TRBV20-1 | CSARGSGGARLDSNQPQHF | TGCAGTGCTAGGGGATCTGGGGGCGCAAGACTGGATAGTAATCAGCCCCAGCATTTT
. | TRBJ2-7 | . | TRBV13 | CASSLGLAGEYEQYF | TGTGCCAGCAGCTTAGGGCTAGCAGGAGAGTACGAGCAGTACTTC
. | TRBJ2-3 | TRBD1 | TRBV7-8 | CASSLKQGADTQYF | TGTGCCAGCAGCCTAAAACAGGGGGCGGATACGCAGTATTTT
. | TRBJ2-1 | . | TRBV7-7 | CASDSERSPNEQFF | TGTGCTAGTGATAGCGAGAGATCTCCCAATGAGCAGTTCTTC
many | TRBJ2-5 | . | TRBV12-3/TRBV12-4 | CASTLTGSGSETQYF | TGTGCCAGCACCCTTACAGGGTCCGGGAGTGAGACCCAGTACTTC
. | TRBJ1-1 | . | TRBV2 | CASSLRNEAFF | TGTGCCAGCAGTCTGCGGAATGAAGCTTTCTTT
many | TRBJ1-4 | . | TRBV7-3 | CASSLVGARSEKLFF | TGTGCCAGCAGCTTAGTGGGGGCGCGAAGCGAAAAACTGTTTTTT